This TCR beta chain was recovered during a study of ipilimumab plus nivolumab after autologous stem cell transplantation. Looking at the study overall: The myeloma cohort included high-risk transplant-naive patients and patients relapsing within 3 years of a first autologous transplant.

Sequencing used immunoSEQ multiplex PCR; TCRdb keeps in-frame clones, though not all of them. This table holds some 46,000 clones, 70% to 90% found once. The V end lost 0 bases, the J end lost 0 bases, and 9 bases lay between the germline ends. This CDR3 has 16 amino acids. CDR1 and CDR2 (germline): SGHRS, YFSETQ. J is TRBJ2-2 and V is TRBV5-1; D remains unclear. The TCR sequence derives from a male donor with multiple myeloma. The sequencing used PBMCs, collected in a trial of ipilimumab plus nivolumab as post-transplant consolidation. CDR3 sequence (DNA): TGCGCCAGCAGCTTGGGGCTGGAACCGAACACCGGGGAGCTGTTTTTT. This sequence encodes CASSLGLEPNTGELFF.